The clone carrying this T cell receptor beta chain has only a few counts. Between the trimmed V and J ends, which lost 6 bases and 5 bases, there was a span of 14 bases. This CDR3 has 15 amino acids. The germline V gene encodes CDR1 LNHDA and CDR2 SQIVND (reference sequence). The data belong to a study of T cells in Graves' hyperthyroidism and ophthalmopathy. Authors of the study amplified TCR beta CDR3 regions from RNA transcripts. HTBI primers drove first-round RT-PCR of the TCR CDR3. Each CDR3 protein is one row after TCRdb ran MiXCR on the multiplex PCR reads. Of some 440,000 distinct CDR3 sequences listed, 15% to 19% are singletons.

The receptor comes from a woman younger than 35 with Graves' hyperthyroidism. The chain recombines TRBV19 with TRBJ1-6, with D possibly being TRBD1 (5 bases). Sequencing was done on a sample of blood. The CDR3 nucleotides read TGTGCCAGTAGAAGTCTAGGGGTGGATAATTCACCCCTCCACTTT. It codes for CASRSLGVDNSPLHF.